This section outlines one T cell receptor (beta chain) sequence together with its context. This sample was included in a study of Graves' ophthalmopathy and Graves' hyperthyroidism. V lost 6 bases and J lost 5, with 11 bases in between. The CDR3 has 13 residues. Amplification of TCR beta CDR3 regions used RNA transcripts. HTBI-primed first-round RT-PCR preceded second-round multiplex PCR. TCRdb re-called the multiplex PCR reads with MiXCR, one entry per CDR3 protein. The repertoire includes 300,000 to 400,000 distinct CDR3 sequences, roughly a sixth of them detected once, and around an eighth sits in the top ten.

The sample comprised peripheral blood. This sequence originates from an adult man with Graves' ophthalmopathy. J is TRBJ1-5 and V is TRBV12-3 or TRBV12-4; D gene uncertain. The CDR3 nucleotides are TGTGCCAGCAGCCACCCGGGTTATCAGCCCCAGCATTTT. Amino acids: CASSHPGYQPQHF.